This TCR beta chain came from a study of shared clonotypes between healthy human individuals. The CDR3 has 16 amino acids. Trimming at V came to 6 bases and at J to 2 bases, leaving 11 bases not matched to a gene. Germline CDR1 SGHDT, CDR2 YYEEEE. This was a deep-level run. Profiling relied on immunoSEQ multiplex PCR, and the TCRdb table lists in-frame clones only, not all of them. The table records about half a million clones, around 79% of them present only once. Only Caucasian adults living in Nashville, Tennessee served as donors. Unsorted samples relied on tens of millions of PBMCs, which served as the source of genomic DNA.

The rearrangement uses TRBV5-6 and TRBJ2-5; 9 bases are shared with TRBD1. The sequencing input was PBMCs. The clonotype was recovered from a middle-aged woman in good health. Some clones in this sample may be carry-over from other donors' samples. The CDR3 nucleotides are TGTGCCAGCAAATATAACACAGGGGGCAGACAAGAGACCCAGTACTTC. Its protein is CASKYNTGGRQETQYF.